This T cell receptor (beta chain) was identified during a study of CD8 T cells in ankylosing spondylitis. In its sample, this clonotype was seen many times. No antigen is known for it. This CDR3 is built from 14 residues. V shed 2 bases and J shed 8 bases, with 18 bases lying between them. Germline V CDR1 and CDR2: SQVTM, ANQGSEA. With molecular barcodes, quantitative 5'-RACE was used to make the TCR beta libraries. TCRdb re-called the 5' RACE reads through MiXCR, storing one row per CDR3 protein. The repertoire has about 92,000 distinct CDR3 sequences, around 9.4% of them found once; the top ten carry 5.1%. The study, taken as a whole, reports: Earlier work had already found some motif variants in reactive arthritis synovial fluid and blood.

The V and J genes are TRBV29-1 and TRBJ1-2, with D maybe TRBD1 (5 bases). The sequenced material came from blood, either unsorted or a sorted T cell fraction (not recorded which). This clonotype originated in a male donor with ankylosing spondylitis or in good health (not recorded which). In DNA, the CDR3 is TGCAGCGTTGAAACTAAGGGGAACCCCTTCGGCTACACCTTC. Its protein is CSVETKGNPFGYTF.